The rows below give T cell receptor beta chains drawn from one sample of a study of blood T cell repertoires in COVID-19. The method was immunoSEQ multiplex PCR; TCRdb's version includes in-frame clones alone and lacks a portion of them. The table records some 390,000 clones, more than 70% of them present only once. Sequenced input: peripheral blood. These receptor sequences come from a woman aged 60 to 75 with COVID-19, enrolled during active disease. CDR3s include the opening cysteine and the closing phenylalanine or tryptophan. A D gene is named only where the DNA matches it firmly. The listing skips clone size in some rows; elsewhere it reads once, few, many or a size class.

J gene,clone size,V gene,D gene,CDR3 DNA,CDR3 protein
TRBJ2-3,-,TRBV5-1,-,TGCGCCAGCAGCTTGTCCCCTGGGCAGGTCACAGATACGCAGTATTTT,CASSLSPGQVTDTQYF
TRBJ1-1,-,TRBV5-4,-,TGTGCCAGCTCAGGAGGCACTGAAGCTTTCTTT,CASSGGTEAFF
TRBJ2-1,-,TRBV28,TRBD1,TGTGCCAGCAGTTTCCAGACCGGGACAGTGAGCTCCTACAATGAGCAGTTCTTC,CASSFQTGTVSSYNEQFF
TRBJ1-1,-,TRBV18,-,TGTGCCAGCTCCCCTTTGGTATGGGGCCGGAACACTGAAGCTTTCTTT,CASSPLVWGRNTEAFF
TRBJ2-7,few,TRBV12-3/TRBV12-4,-,TGTGCCAGCAGTTTAAGGGGCCCCTACGAGCAGTACTTC,CASSLRGPYEQYF
TRBJ2-5,-,TRBV5-1,-,TGCGCCAGCAGCTTGGCGGGTGATGAGAAGACCCAGTACTTC,CASSLAGDEKTQYF
TRBJ1-2,-,TRBV5-4,TRBD1,TGTGCCAGCAGCCCCAGTTGGCAGGGGGTCTATGGCTACACCTTC,CASSPSWQGVYGYTF
TRBJ2-7,-,TRBV2,-,TGTGCCAGCAGCCTATCCTACGAGCAGTACTTC,CASSLSYEQYF
TRBJ2-7,-,TRBV28,TRBD1,TGTGCCAGCAGCCCCATGACAGGGATCTACGAGCAGTACTTC,CASSPMTGIYEQYF
TRBJ1-1,-,TRBV5-5,TRBD1,TGTGCCAGCAGTTTTAACCGACAGGGGGAGATGAACACTGAAGCTTTCTTT,CASSFNRQGEMNTEAFF